This TCR beta chain was obtained from a study of T cells in Graves' hyperthyroidism and ophthalmopathy. Germline loops: CDR1 SGHAT, CDR2 FQNNGV. This CDR3 has 16 residues. Authors of the study amplified TCR beta CDR3 regions from RNA transcripts. Using the HTBI primer set, a first-round RT-PCR was run on the TCR CDR3. TCRdb recomputed calls from the multiplex PCR reads with MiXCR, one row per CDR3 protein. The data show roughly 510,000 distinct CDR3 sequences, with around 43% seen just once and approximately 44% held by the top ten. In this sample, this clonotype turned up once. A read error may produce the germline difference seen at one junction end. Patients with uncontrolled infections, other autoimmune diseases, pregnancy or lactation were excluded.

Sequenced material: peripheral blood or thyroid tissue (not recorded which). The sequence derives from an adult woman with Graves' disease, either hyperthyroidism or ophthalmopathy (not recorded which). The V call is TRBV11-2, the J call TRBJ1-1, with D possibly matching TRBD1 (5 bases). The CDR3 DNA reads as TGTGCCAACAGCTTAGATTGGGGGGGATGGAACACTGAAGCTTTCTTT. This translates into CANSLDWGGWNTEAFF.